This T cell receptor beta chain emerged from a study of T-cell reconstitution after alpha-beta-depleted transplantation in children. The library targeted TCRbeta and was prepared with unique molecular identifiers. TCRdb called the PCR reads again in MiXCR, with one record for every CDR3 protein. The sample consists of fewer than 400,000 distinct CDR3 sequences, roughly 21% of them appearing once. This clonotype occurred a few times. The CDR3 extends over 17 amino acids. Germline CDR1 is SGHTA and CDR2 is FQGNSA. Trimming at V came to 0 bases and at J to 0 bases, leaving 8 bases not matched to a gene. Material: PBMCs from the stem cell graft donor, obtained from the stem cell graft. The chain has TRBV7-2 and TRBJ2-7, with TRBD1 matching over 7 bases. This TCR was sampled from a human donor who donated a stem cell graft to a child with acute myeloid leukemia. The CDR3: CASSLAAGRGSSYEQYF. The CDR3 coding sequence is TGTGCCAGCAGCTTAGCCGCCGGCAGGGGGTCCTCCTACGAGCAGTACTTC.